Listed below are T cell receptor beta chains from one sample, sequenced in a study of shared T cell receptors in the human thymus. The assay was immunoSEQ multiplex PCR, and TCRdb's table has in-frame clones only and misses some. Here the sample spans almost 550,000 clones, 75% to 85% being singletons. The same sample was also studied in work on human thymus T cells.

Sample: thymocytes. The receptors were sampled from a boy younger than two with a congenital heart defect. CDR3s leave out the opening cysteine and the closing phenylalanine or tryptophan. Rows give clone size only sometimes, using once, few, many, or a class for an expanded clone.

CDR3aa: ASSPGTGLYEQY
j_gene: TRBJ2-7
v_gene: TRBV28
abundance: NA

CDR3aa: ASSVAEGAMNTEAF
j_gene: TRBJ1-1
v_gene: TRBV9
abundance: NA

CDR3aa: ASSLSQNRYQETQY
j_gene: TRBJ2-5
v_gene: TRBV7-2
abundance: once

CDR3aa: ASSYASGRALHPNTGELF
j_gene: TRBJ2-2
v_gene: TRBV19
abundance: once

CDR3aa: ASTLRQNTGELF
j_gene: TRBJ2-2
v_gene: TRBV19
abundance: NA

CDR3aa: ASSSGRPPYEQY
j_gene: TRBJ2-7
v_gene: TRBV5-4
abundance: NA

CDR3aa: ASSLNTGELF
j_gene: TRBJ2-2
v_gene: TRBV7-9
abundance: once

CDR3aa: ASSPGQGTYSNQPQH
j_gene: TRBJ1-5
v_gene: TRBV28
abundance: NA

CDR3aa: ASSEYGGQGAYGYT
j_gene: TRBJ1-2
v_gene: TRBV25-1
abundance: NA

CDR3aa: ASSLAPDRVDAKNIQY
j_gene: TRBJ2-4
v_gene: TRBV7-6
abundance: NA

CDR3aa: SVEEGGTYEQY
j_gene: TRBJ2-7
v_gene: TRBV29-1
abundance: NA

CDR3aa: ASSLERPSGAYEQY
j_gene: TRBJ2-7
v_gene: TRBV11-2
abundance: NA

CDR3aa: ASSQGGWGGKTQY
j_gene: TRBJ2-5
v_gene: TRBV4-1
abundance: NA

CDR3aa: ASSARQGDNGYT
j_gene: TRBJ1-2
v_gene: TRBV7-9
abundance: NA

CDR3aa: ASSLWGREGPYNEQF
j_gene: TRBJ2-1
v_gene: TRBV5-6
abundance: few

CDR3aa: ASSTPGGTADTQY
j_gene: TRBJ2-3
v_gene: TRBV9
abundance: NA

CDR3aa: ASYQREGLRPYNEQF
j_gene: TRBJ2-1
v_gene: TRBV28
abundance: NA

CDR3aa: ASSQVSASGPNTGELF
j_gene: TRBJ2-2
v_gene: TRBV4-3
abundance: NA

CDR3aa: ASSQEITEQNYEQY
j_gene: TRBJ2-7
v_gene: TRBV4-3
abundance: few

CDR3aa: ASNQGREGRHEQY
j_gene: TRBJ2-7
v_gene: TRBV7-9
abundance: NA

CDR3aa: ASGRLAVWGELF
j_gene: TRBJ2-2
v_gene: TRBV28
abundance: NA

CDR3aa: ASSLWAGASGPSYNEQF
j_gene: TRBJ2-1
v_gene: TRBV28
abundance: NA

CDR3aa: ASSFFADPQETQY
j_gene: TRBJ2-5
v_gene: TRBV5-6
abundance: few

CDR3aa: ASSQPRSYEQY
j_gene: TRBJ2-7
v_gene: TRBV11-3
abundance: NA

CDR3aa: AWKGQGTYEQY
j_gene: TRBJ2-7
v_gene: TRBV30
abundance: NA

CDR3aa: SVTSGGGGGPGTSGSQETQY
j_gene: TRBJ2-5
v_gene: TRBV29-1
abundance: NA

CDR3aa: ASSLGCAGRRSEAF
j_gene: TRBJ1-1
v_gene: TRBV11-2
abundance: NA

CDR3aa: ASSTAVQGSNEKLF
j_gene: TRBJ1-4
v_gene: TRBV27
abundance: NA

CDR3aa: ASSLAVVEAGGYTYEQY
j_gene: TRBJ2-7
v_gene: TRBV7-2
abundance: NA

CDR3aa: ASSSRLAGGIYEQY
j_gene: TRBJ2-7
v_gene: TRBV7-2
abundance: NA

CDR3aa: ASSHTDRGGYEQY
j_gene: TRBJ2-7
v_gene: TRBV23-1
abundance: NA

CDR3aa: ASRDRGQKLF
j_gene: TRBJ1-4
v_gene: TRBV6-6
abundance: NA

CDR3aa: ASSSTSGRAYREQY
j_gene: TRBJ2-7
v_gene: TRBV7-7
abundance: NA

CDR3aa: ASSQALSGWEHSYEQY
j_gene: TRBJ2-7
v_gene: TRBV4-3
abundance: NA

CDR3aa: ASSQGQREVAGELF
j_gene: TRBJ2-2
v_gene: TRBV4-3
abundance: NA

CDR3aa: ASSLGQDSNTGELF
j_gene: TRBJ2-2
v_gene: TRBV11-3
abundance: NA

CDR3aa: ASSPPGQGVEKLF
j_gene: TRBJ1-4
v_gene: TRBV5-1
abundance: NA

CDR3aa: ASSEQGRGDTEAF
j_gene: TRBJ1-1
v_gene: TRBV2
abundance: NA

CDR3aa: ASSGTGIGQF
j_gene: TRBJ2-1
v_gene: TRBV6-5
abundance: once

CDR3aa: ASSRGTAQETQY
j_gene: TRBJ2-5
v_gene: TRBV6-5
abundance: NA

CDR3aa: ASSSLTSGSGCTDTQY
j_gene: TRBJ2-3
v_gene: TRBV7-8
abundance: few

CDR3aa: ASSPLASGSDVGQY
j_gene: TRBJ2-3
v_gene: TRBV18
abundance: NA

CDR3aa: GGEGTAGYT
j_gene: TRBJ1-2
v_gene: TRBV30
abundance: few

CDR3aa: ATSNRLGQGAGQPQH
j_gene: TRBJ1-5
v_gene: TRBV15
abundance: NA

CDR3aa: AIGLAGGYEQY
j_gene: TRBJ2-7
v_gene: TRBV10-3
abundance: NA

CDR3aa: ASSDGSDRRMNTEAF
j_gene: TRBJ1-1
v_gene: TRBV6-1
abundance: NA

CDR3aa: ASSPWTGGTTEAF
j_gene: TRBJ1-1
v_gene: TRBV18
abundance: NA

CDR3aa: ASSLVSVTQY
j_gene: TRBJ2-5
v_gene: TRBV11-3
abundance: NA

CDR3aa: ASSEWQYEQY
j_gene: TRBJ2-7
v_gene: TRBV2
abundance: NA

CDR3aa: ASNLLAGGFYEQY
j_gene: TRBJ2-7
v_gene: TRBV2
abundance: NA

CDR3aa: SVEDRLARGYNEQF
j_gene: TRBJ2-1
v_gene: TRBV29-1
abundance: NA

CDR3aa: ASLAGTSRYEQF
j_gene: TRBJ2-1
v_gene: TRBV30
abundance: NA

CDR3aa: ASSRGQRNSYEQY
j_gene: TRBJ2-7
v_gene: TRBV7-3
abundance: NA

CDR3aa: ASRGAETIFGELF
j_gene: TRBJ2-2
v_gene: TRBV11-2
abundance: NA

CDR3aa: ASSQDSRETGLADAYEQY
j_gene: TRBJ2-7
v_gene: TRBV4-3
abundance: NA

CDR3aa: ASSQDDRGLHGEAF
j_gene: TRBJ1-1
v_gene: TRBV14
abundance: NA

CDR3aa: ASSQDGAGGANVLT
j_gene: TRBJ2-6
v_gene: TRBV4-3
abundance: NA